The 22 T cell receptor beta chains presented below share a single source sample, sequenced in a study of CD8 T cells in cerebrospinal fluid in Alzheimer's disease. One entry per CDR3 protein, without DNA, is what TCRdb gives after re-calling the 10x single-cell sequencing reads. This table lists over 600 distinct CDR3 sequences. Sequenced input: cerebrospinal fluid. Every receptor here comes from a human donor with Alzheimer's disease.

This chain links TRBV21-1 with TRBJ2-2; without DNA, the TCRdb call of TRBD2 cannot be checked. TRBV21-1 is a documented pseudogene. The CDR3 contains 19 residues. The CDR3 loop is CASPSPGTSGSRNTGELFF.

According to its frequency, this clonotype is medium-sized (0.01 to 0.1%). The genes are TRBV20-1 and TRBJ2-3; the D call of TRBD1 rests on TCRdb alone, since no DNA is present to check it. Germline CDR1 reads DFQATT; CDR2 reads SNEGSKA (reference sequence). The CDR3 totals 15 residues. The CDR3 is CSAVPGGSSTDTQYF.

Frequency places this clonotype as medium-sized. The chain combines TRBV7-9 with TRBJ2-3; TCRdb's assignment of TRBD2 cannot be checked, as there is no DNA. Germline V gene lookup returns CDR1 SEHNR and CDR2 FQNEAQ (reference sequence). CDR3 length: 15 amino acids. CDR3 sequence reads: CASSDGLGALGTQYF.

The V call is TRBV28, the J call TRBJ1-1. This CDR3 contains 15 residues. The germline CDR1 and CDR2 sequences are MDHEN and SYDVKM. This CDR3 is CASSIRVGVGTEAFF.

V is TRBV28 and J is TRBJ1-1; the D gene TCRdb calls, TRBD1, cannot be checked with no DNA. Germline V gene sequence: CDR1 MDHEN, CDR2 SYDVKM. The CDR3 extends over 14 amino acids. CDR3 protein: CASRRGGEVTEAFF.

Judged by frequency, this clonotype is large. The chain combines TRBV5-1 with TRBJ2-7. The CDR3 runs to 14 residues. CDR1 is SGHRS and CDR2 is YFSETQ in the germline V gene. CDR3 sequence reads: CASSVGTLSYEQYF.

This clonotype ranks as large (0.1 to 1%) in terms of frequency. The gene calls are TRBV7-2 and TRBJ2-7; TCRdb returns TRBD2, unconfirmable since there is no DNA. Germline V gives CDR1 SGHTA, CDR2 FQGNSA. The CDR3 has 15 residues. The CDR3 spells CASSTSSGSSYEQYF.

Considering frequency, this clonotype is medium-sized. The chain couples TRBV6-1 to TRBJ1-1; TCRdb selects TRBD1, and the lack of DNA leaves this call unchecked. Looked up from germline, CDR1 is MNHNS and CDR2 is SASEGT. The CDR3 runs to 15 residues. CDR3 in amino acids: CASSRDRGGESEAFF.

This clonotype is deemed medium-sized by its frequency. The J gene is TRBJ1-2, the V gene TRBV30; TCRdb lists TRBD1, though no DNA is available to test this call. Germline-derived CDR1 and CDR2 are GTSNPN and SVGIG (reference sequence). This CDR3 is built from 14 residues. The CDR3 sequence: CAWEQGAGDYGYTF.

This clonotype is deemed medium-sized by its frequency. The V call is TRBV6-1, the J call TRBJ2-4; the TRBD1 assignment by TCRdb is unverifiable without DNA. The CDR3 contains 14 residues. Germline lookup yields CDR1 MNHNS and CDR2 SASEGT. The CDR3 sequence is CASSEAGAVNIQYF.

The rearrangement joins TRBV2 to TRBJ2-7. Germline V CDR1 and CDR2: SNHLY, FYNNEI. CDR3 length equals 12 residues. This chain's CDR3 is CASSGDFYEQYF. Together with reference TRBV2 and TRBJ2-7, the CDR3 gives the full variable domain: EPEVTQTPSHQVTQMGQEVILRCVPISNHLYFYWYRQILGQKVEFLVSFYNNEISEKSEIFDDQFSVERPDGSNFTLKIRSTKLEDSAMYFCASSGDFYEQYFGPGTRLTVT.

Its frequency marks this clonotype as medium-sized (0.01 to 0.1%). V gene TRBV11-2 combines with J gene TRBJ2-3; without DNA, the TCRdb call of TRBD2 cannot be checked. Germline-derived CDR1 and CDR2 are SGHAT and FQNNGV. The CDR3 contains 15 residues. CDR3 in amino acids: CASSLGGSPADTQYF.

V gene TRBV6-5 combines with J gene TRBJ1-2; TCRdb's assignment of TRBD1 cannot be checked, as there is no DNA. The CDR3 is made up of 15 amino acids. Germline V gives CDR1 MNHEY, CDR2 SVGAGI. CDR3 protein: CASSYSGQGNYGYTF.

This clonotype is deemed large (0.1 to 1%) by its frequency. CDR3 region: CASSPSMRGGETQYF. The chain links TRBV3-1 to TRBJ2-5; the D call from TCRdb, TRBD2, cannot be confirmed without DNA. This CDR3 contains 15 residues. Germline values: CDR1 LGHDT, CDR2 YNNKEL (reference sequence).

This clonotype is identified as medium-sized from frequency. The rearrangement joins TRBV10-3 to TRBJ2-7; TCRdb indicates TRBD1, and absent DNA this call remains unverified. CDR3 length equals 12 residues. Germline CDR1 ENHRY, CDR2 SYGVKD. The CDR3 protein is CAIGSGLDEQYF.

Measured by frequency, this clonotype is medium-sized. The CDR3 spells CASTRGLAGDNEQFF. The chain combines TRBV6-1 with TRBJ2-1; TCRdb returns TRBD2, unconfirmable since there is no DNA. The CDR3 totals 15 residues. From germline, CDR1 is MNHNS and CDR2 SASEGT.

This chain links TRBV27 with TRBJ2-7; TCRdb proposes TRBD2, but this gene call is untestable without DNA. Germline V gene data show CDR1 as MNHEY and CDR2 as SMNVEV (reference sequence). The CDR3 contains 13 residues. CDR3 amino acids: CASSLQGGHEQYF.

The chain joins TRBV5-1 to TRBJ1-4; the D gene TCRdb calls, TRBD1, cannot be checked with no DNA. This CDR3 contains 15 residues. CDR1 and CDR2 from the germline V gene are SGHRS and YFSETQ. CDR3 region: CASSLDGTGSEKLFF.

This clonotype is classed as medium-sized by frequency. The chain is built from TRBV20-1 and TRBJ2-5; no DNA is available, so the TRBD2 call from TCRdb remains unchecked. This CDR3 region has 16 residues. Per germline, CDR1 DFQATT and CDR2 SNEGSKA (reference sequence). The CDR3 loop reads CSARDLAGGRRETQYF.

This clonotype is labeled large (0.1 to 1%) based on frequency. The chain has TRBV7-9 and TRBJ2-7; the TRBD1 assignment by TCRdb is unverifiable without DNA. The CDR3 has 15 amino acids. The germline CDR1 and CDR2 sequences are SEHNR and FQNEAQ (reference sequence). The chain's CDR3 is CASSLASGQAYEQYF.

This clonotype counts as large by frequency. The rearrangement uses TRBV5-1 and TRBJ2-5; TCRdb returns TRBD1, unconfirmable since there is no DNA. The CDR3 is 15 residues long. Germline CDR1 reads SGHRS; CDR2 reads YFSETQ. The CDR3 sequence: CASSTLGQGGETQYF.

According to its frequency, this clonotype is medium-sized (0.01 to 0.1%). The rearrangement joins TRBV11-2 to TRBJ2-7. The V gene's germline CDR1 is SGHAT and CDR2 FQNNGV. The CDR3 covers 14 residues. The CDR3 protein is CASSLGVQSYEQYF. The full variable domain, with the rest looked up from reference TRBV11-2 and TRBJ2-7, is EAGVAQSPRYKIIEKRQSVAFWCNPISGHATLYWYQQILGQGPKLLIQFQNNGVVDDSQLPKDRFSAERLKGVDSTLKIQPAKLEDSAVYLCASSLGVQSYEQYFGPGTRLTVT.